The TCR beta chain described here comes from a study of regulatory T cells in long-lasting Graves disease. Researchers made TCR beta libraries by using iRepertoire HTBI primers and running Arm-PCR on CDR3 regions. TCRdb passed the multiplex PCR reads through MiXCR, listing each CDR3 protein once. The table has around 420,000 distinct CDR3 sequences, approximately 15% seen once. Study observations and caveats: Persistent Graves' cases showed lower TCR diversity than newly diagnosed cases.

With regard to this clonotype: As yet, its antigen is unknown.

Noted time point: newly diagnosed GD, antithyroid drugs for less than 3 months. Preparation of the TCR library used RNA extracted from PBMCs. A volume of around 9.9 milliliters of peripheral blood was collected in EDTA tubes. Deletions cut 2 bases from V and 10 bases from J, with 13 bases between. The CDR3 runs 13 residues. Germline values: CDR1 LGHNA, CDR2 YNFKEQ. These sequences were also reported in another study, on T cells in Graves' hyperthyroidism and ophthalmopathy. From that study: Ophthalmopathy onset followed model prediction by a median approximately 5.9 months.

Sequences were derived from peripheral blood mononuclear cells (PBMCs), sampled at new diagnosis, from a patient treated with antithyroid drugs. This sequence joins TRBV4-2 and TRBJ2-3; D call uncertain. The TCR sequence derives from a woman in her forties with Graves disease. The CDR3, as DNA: TGTGCCAGCAGCCAACAAGGACCTCTAGCGCAGTATTTT. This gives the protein CASSQQGPLAQYF.